These 32 T cell receptor beta chains share one sample of origin, sequenced in a study of T cell responses to AZD1222 COVID-19 vaccine. Some clones are missing from TCRdb's copy, which holds only in-frame ones; the method was immunoSEQ multiplex PCR. The sample lists about 120,000 clones, roughly 91% occurring once. Sequenced material: peripheral blood, taken on day 0 of AZD1222 vaccination. These receptors were taken from an adult in good health.

The chain couples TRBV3-1 (or the pseudogene TRBV3-2) to TRBJ2-7; D might be TRBD1 or TRBD2, each matching 5 bases. Germline assignment: CDR1 LGHDT and CDR2 YNNKEL (reference sequence). Trimming took 0 bases from V and 7 from J, leaving 13 bases between them. The CDR3 consists of 14 residues. CDR3: CASSQERGAGEQYF. In DNA form, the CDR3 reads TGTGCCAGCAGCCAAGAACGGGGCGCGGGTGAGCAGTACTTC.

The chain joins TRBV21-1 to TRBJ2-6; the table's TRBD1 call for D was not verified on the DNA. TRBV21-1 is recorded as a pseudogene. The CDR3 is 17 amino acids. The CDR3 region is CASSRTVQSSGANVLTF. The CDR3, as DNA: TGTGCCAGCAGCAGGACAGTCCAGAGCTCTGGGGCCAACGTCCTGACTTTC.

The V and J genes are TRBV27 and TRBJ2-1; TRBD2 agrees at 8 bases. The J segment lost 6 bases and the V segment lost 3 bases, leaving 7 bases of the junction unmatched. The CDR3 is 15 amino acids. The V gene's germline CDR1 is MNHEY and CDR2 SMNVEV (reference sequence). Here the CDR3 DNA reads TGTGCCAGCAGTTTCGGGGGGGGGCCGGGCAATGAGCAGTTCTTC. Its translation is CASSFGGGPGNEQFF.

In DNA, the CDR3 is TGTGCCAGCAGCCAGAACCGGGGGGCTAGCACAGATACGCAGTATTTT. As protein: CASSQNRGASTDTQYF. The chain links TRBV4-2 to TRBJ2-3; TRBD2 is a possible D gene (7 bases). V was cut by 3 bases and J by 0 bases, with 13 bases left in between. The V gene's germline CDR1 is LGHNA and CDR2 YNFKEQ. The CDR3 is 16 amino acids.

The chain couples TRBV7-8 to TRBJ1-1; maybe TRBD1 (6 bases). The germline V gene has CDR1 SGHVS and CDR2 FQNEAQ. This CDR3 region has 15 residues. V was shortened by 4 bases and J by 2 bases, with 14 bases between the two germline ends. In DNA, the CDR3 is TGTGCCAGCAGCTACGGGACACCCGGAAACACTGAAGCTTTCTTT. Amino acid sequence: CASSYGTPGNTEAFF.

V gene TRBV30 combines with J gene TRBJ2-6; 10 bases agree with TRBD1. CDR1 and CDR2 (germline): GTSNPN, SVGIG (reference sequence). CDR3 length: 16 residues. V gave up 4 bases and J gave up 5 bases; unmatched junction bases: 8. This CDR3 is CAWKDRGTKWANVLTF. The CDR3 bases are TGTGCCTGGAAGGACAGGGGGACTAAGTGGGCCAACGTCCTGACTTTC.

J is TRBJ2-7 and V is TRBV2; D is ambiguous. CDR3 length: 14 residues. Germline loops: CDR1 SNHLY, CDR2 FYNNEI. V lost 8 bases and J 4 bases, leaving 18 bases between the germline ends. The CDR3 nucleotides read TGTGCCAGCGACGTCCTTGGGCTGGGATACGAGCAGTACTTC. This codes for CASDVLGLGYEQYF.

The chain carries TRBV5-5 and TRBJ2-7, with a tentative D call TRBD2 (6 bases). The CDR3 runs 13 residues. The V end lost 4 bases, the J end lost 6 bases, and 14 bases lay between the germline ends. Germline V CDR1 and CDR2: SGHKS, YYEKEE (reference sequence). CDR3 nucleotides: TGTGCCAGCAGCCCCCCGGCGGGGAGCGAGCAGTACTTC. Its protein product is CASSPPAGSEQYF.

The V call is TRBV7-2, the J call TRBJ2-7, with TRBD2 as a possible D gene (7 bases). This CDR3 is 16 amino acids long. V was clipped by 1 base and J by 2 bases, with 15 bases between them. From germline, CDR1 is SGHTA and CDR2 FQGNSA. The CDR3 DNA reads TGTGCCAGCAGCTTAGTCGGAGGGGGGGATACCTACGAGCAGTACTTC. Translated: CASSLVGGGDTYEQYF.

This clone was recorded only once. This chain links TRBV19 with TRBJ1-5, with 7 bases that match TRBD1. The V and J ends lost 5 bases and 6 bases, in that order; junction bases with no gene match: 13. Germline V gene data show CDR1 as LNHDA and CDR2 as SQIVND (reference sequence). The CDR3 runs to 16 residues. In DNA, the CDR3 is TGTGCCAGTAGTCTATGGGCGAGGGGGCTGGGTCAGCCCCAGCATTTT. Translating gives CASSLWARGLGQPQHF. Looking up the rest from reference TRBV19 and TRBJ1-5 gives the full variable domain: DGGITQSPKYLFRKEGQNVTLSCEQNLNHDAMYWYRQDPGQGLRLIYYSQIVNDFQKGDIAEGYSVSREKKESFPLTVTSAQKNPTAFYLCASSLWARGLGQPQHFGDGTRLSIL.

V gene TRBV2 combines with J gene TRBJ1-2; tentative D call: TRBD1 (5 bases). The CDR3 is 15 residues long. V lost 9 bases and J lost 5, with 22 bases in between. CDR1 is SNHLY, CDR2 FYNNEI, per germline. The CDR3 DNA sequence: TGTGCCAGAAAGTGGGGCGAGGGCGGGGGATATGGCTACACCTTC. Its protein product is CARKWGEGGGYGYTF.

The CDR3 DNA reads as TGTGCCAGCAGCTTAGAGGCACGGGGGATTTGGGGCTACACCTTC. Amino acid sequence: CASSLEARGIWGYTF. The chain is built from TRBV7-8 and TRBJ1-2; a possible D gene is TRBD1 (5 bases). Trimming pared 1 base from V and 8 bases from J, leaving 17 bases between. This CDR3 has 15 amino acids. Germline-derived CDR1 and CDR2 are SGHVS and FQNEAQ. The complete variable domain, with remaining parts taken from reference TRBV7-8 and TRBJ1-2, reads GAGVSQSPRYKVAKRGQDVALRCDPISGHVSLFWYQQALGQGPEFLTYFQNEAQLDKSGLPSDRFFAERPEGSVSTLKIQRTQQEDSAVYLCASSLEARGIWGYTFGSGTRLTVV.

This chain joins TRBV29-1 and TRBJ2-3; TRBD2 might be the D (6 bases). This CDR3 region has 15 residues. Germline V lookup: CDR1 SQVTM, CDR2 ANQGSEA. V gave up 0 bases and J gave up 0 bases, with 10 bases separating them. This CDR3 is CSVEDRGSSTDTQYF. The DNA of the CDR3 is TGCAGCGTTGAAGACCGGGGGTCTAGCACAGATACGCAGTATTTT.

The rearrangement uses TRBV5-4 and TRBJ2-7; perhaps TRBD2 as D (7 bases). Trimming cost V 0 bases and J 0 bases, with 13 bases left between them. The CDR3 consists of 16 residues. Germline assignment: CDR1 SGHNT and CDR2 YYREEE (reference sequence). The CDR3 bases are TGTGCCAGCAGCTTGGGGGGGGCTAGCGGCTCCTACGAGCAGTACTTC. The encoded protein is CASSLGGASGSYEQYF.

J is TRBJ1-6 and V is TRBV20-1; D possibly corresponds to TRBD1 (5 bases). This CDR3 has 14 amino acids. Per the germline V gene, CDR1 is DFQATT and CDR2 is SNEGSKA (reference sequence). V was trimmed by 3 bases and J by 7 bases, leaving 13 bases between them. The CDR3 region has the DNA TGCAGTGCTAGTCGGGGACCGACGAATTCACCCCTCCACTTT. Translated: CSASRGPTNSPLHF.

The rearrangement uses TRBV5-8 and TRBJ1-2; D is possibly TRBD1 (6 bases). The germline gives CDR1 SGHTS, CDR2 YDEGEE. The V and J ends lost 4 bases and 5 bases respectively, with 15 bases between them. The CDR3 runs to 14 residues. The CDR3 reads CASSPEQGPYGYTF. CDR3 coding DNA: TGTGCCAGCAGCCCCGAACAGGGACCGTATGGCTACACCTTC.

The chain is built from TRBV9 and TRBJ2-5; tentative D call: TRBD1 (6 bases). The CDR3 has 13 residues. Trimming removed 7 bases from V and 2 bases from J, with 12 bases in between. Per germline, CDR1 SGDLS and CDR2 YYNGEE. The CDR3 protein is CASRDNNQETQYF. The CDR3 coding sequence is TGTGCCAGCCGGGACAACAATCAAGAGACCCAGTACTTC.

The J gene is TRBJ2-5, the V gene TRBV7-8, with 11 nucleotides matching TRBD2. The germline CDR1 and CDR2 sequences are SGHVS and FQNEAQ. V lost 4 bases and J lost 4; bases outside the gene matches: 8. The CDR3 has 16 amino acids. The CDR3 bases are TGTGCCAGCAGCTCATCTATTAGCGGGGGGGTAGAGACCCAGTACTTC. This codes for CASSSSISGGVETQYF. Drawing the rest from reference TRBV7-8 and TRBJ2-5, the complete variable domain is GAGVSQSPRYKVAKRGQDVALRCDPISGHVSLFWYQQALGQGPEFLTYFQNEAQLDKSGLPSDRFFAERPEGSVSTLKIQRTQQEDSAVYLCASSSSISGGVETQYFGPGTRLLVL.

The genes are TRBV10-2 and TRBJ2-2; TRBD2 aligns across 7 bases. The J segment lost 7 bases and the V segment lost 0 bases, leaving 2 bases of the junction unmatched. The CDR3 is 14 amino acids. Germline V lookup: CDR1 WSHSY, CDR2 SAAADI. CDR3 in amino acids: CASSESRGIGELFF. CDR3 DNA: TGCGCCAGCAGTGAGTCGCGGGGGATCGGGGAGCTGTTTTTT.

The chain is built from TRBV6-5 and TRBJ2-3; 8 positions match TRBD1. The CDR3 extends over 15 amino acids. Germline trimming cut 7 bases from V and 3 bases from J; bases unmatched to any gene: 9. Germline V gene data show CDR1 as MNHEY and CDR2 as SVGAGI. The CDR3 sequence is CASKRQGSATDTQYF. Here the CDR3 DNA reads TGTGCCAGCAAACGACAGGGGTCTGCGACAGATACGCAGTATTTT.

This chain connects TRBV7-2 to TRBJ1-6, with D possibly being TRBD1 (5 bases). This CDR3 has 14 amino acids. Germline assignment: CDR1 SGHTA and CDR2 FQGNSA. Deletions cut 6 bases from V and 4 bases from J, with 10 bases between. CDR3 amino acids: CASRQGTYNSPLHF. DNA for the CDR3: TGTGCCAGCAGGCAGGGTACTTATAATTCACCCCTCCACTTT.

This chain connects TRBV27 to TRBJ2-2, with D possibly matching TRBD2 (5 bases). This CDR3 has 16 amino acids. The germline V gene encodes CDR1 MNHEY and CDR2 SMNVEV (reference sequence). V shed 6 bases and J shed 2 bases, with 16 bases lying between them. CDR3 sequence (DNA): TGTGCCAGCAGGCCCCTTAAAGGGAGAAACACCGGGGAGCTGTTTTTT. Its translation is CASRPLKGRNTGELFF.

V and J are TRBV19 and TRBJ2-1, with TRBD2 identical over 11 bases. The germline CDR1 and CDR2 sequences are LNHDA and SQIVND (reference sequence). V dropped 2 bases and J dropped 7; count of bases not matched to a gene: 4. The CDR3 totals 15 residues. The CDR3 loop is CASSILAGGLNEQFF. The CDR3 DNA sequence: TGTGCCAGTAGTATACTAGCGGGAGGTTTGAATGAGCAGTTCTTC.

The chain links TRBV5-4 to TRBJ2-7, with D unresolved. The CDR3 totals 13 residues. The germline V and J ends were trimmed by 3 bases and 5 bases, with 12 bases remaining between them. In germline, CDR1 is SGHNT, CDR2 YYREEE (reference sequence). The CDR3 DNA reads TGTGCCAGCAGCTCAGGACGGAAGGACGAGCAGTACTTC. This codes for CASSSGRKDEQYF.

The V and J genes are TRBV18 and TRBJ1-6, with D unresolved. Germline CDR1 and CDR2: KGHSH and LQKENI. The CDR3 loop spans 16 amino acids. V was trimmed by 6 bases and J by 0 bases, leaving 12 bases between them. The CDR3 is CASSQETGSYNSPLHF. As DNA, the CDR3 is TGTGCCAGCTCCCAGGAGACGGGCTCCTATAATTCACCCCTCCACTTT.

The chain carries TRBV12-3 or TRBV12-4 and TRBJ1-5; D remains unclear. There are 13 residues in the CDR3. V shed 2 bases and J shed 2 bases, with 4 bases lying between them. The CDR3 is CASSLSGNQPQHF. The DNA of the CDR3 is TGTGCCAGCAGTTTATCCGGCAATCAGCCCCAGCATTTT.

The rearrangement uses TRBV5-6 and TRBJ2-5, with D uncertain. V dropped 1 base and J dropped 1 base, with 14 bases sitting between them. The CDR3 runs 16 residues. Germline CDR1 and CDR2: SGHDT and YYEEEE. The DNA for the CDR3 is TGTGCCAGCAGCTTGTCAGTTGGGTGGGGCCAAGAGACCCAGTACTTC. This translates into CASSLSVGWGQETQYF.

This rearrangement joins TRBV19 to TRBJ1-1, with D unresolved. The CDR3 sequence is 13 residues long. V shed 3 bases and J shed 8 bases, with 13 bases lying between them. Germline V gives CDR1 LNHDA, CDR2 SQIVND (reference sequence). CDR3 region: CASSIAPGEEAFF. The CDR3 DNA reads TGTGCCAGTAGTATTGCCCCCGGGGAGGAAGCTTTCTTT.

The chain is built from TRBV5-4 and TRBJ2-1, with D possibly being TRBD2 (6 bases). This CDR3 contains 16 residues. Germline V gives CDR1 SGHNT, CDR2 YYREEE (reference sequence). Between the trimmed V and J ends, which lost 0 bases and 0 bases, there was a span of 10 bases. Here the CDR3 reads CASSLAGGTSYNEQFF. DNA of the CDR3: TGTGCCAGCAGCTTGGCCGGCGGGACCTCCTACAATGAGCAGTTCTTC.

This chain uses TRBV6-5 with TRBJ1-1; possible D gene TRBD1, 5 bases. V shed 2 bases and J shed 0 bases, with 7 bases lying between them. The CDR3 spans 14 residues. In germline, CDR1 is MNHEY, CDR2 SVGAGI. CDR3 DNA: TGTGCCAGCAGTTACCGGGGACTGAACACTGAAGCTTTCTTT. Protein product: CASSYRGLNTEAFF.

V usage is TRBV5-8 and J usage is TRBJ2-7; D uncertain. V was pared by 3 bases and J by 8 bases, with 15 bases between. This CDR3 is 13 amino acids long. The V gene's germline CDR1 is SGHTS and CDR2 YDEGEE. CDR3 sequence (DNA): TGTGCCAGCAGCTCGAAAACACTTACGAAGCAGTACTTC. Translated, it gives CASSSKTLTKQYF.

The J gene is TRBJ2-1, the V gene TRBV5-1; 16 bases are shared with TRBD2. Germline CDR1 is SGHRS and CDR2 is YFSETQ. The CDR3 spans 15 residues. V lost 4 bases to trimming and J lost 9 bases; unmatched junction nucleotides: 4. The CDR3 region is CASSAGTSGRVEQFF. The CDR3 nucleotides read TGCGCCAGCAGCGCCGGGACTAGCGGGAGGGTTGAGCAGTTCTTC.